This T cell receptor beta chain was recorded in a study of blood T cell repertoires in COVID-19. Profiled with immunoSEQ multiplex PCR; TCRdb holds only in-frame clones, not every one. The data hold 250,000 to 400,000 clones, with more than 75% observed a single time. Germline V gene sequence: CDR1 SGHAT, CDR2 FQNNGV. Trimming cost V 2 bases and J 0 bases, with 12 bases left between them. This CDR3 is built from 16 residues. The V and J genes are TRBV11-2 and TRBJ2-3; D may be TRBD2 (6 bases). Sequenced input: PBMCs or T cells enriched from blood (not recorded which). This receptor was identified in a man in his sixties who had recovered from COVID-19. CDR3 DNA sequence: TGTGCCAGCAGCTTATGGGGGGTCTCTAGCACAGATACGCAGTATTTT. Translation gives CASSLWGVSSTDTQYF.